The subject of this entry is one TCR beta chain. The antigen is undetermined. Authors' methods: As immunoSEQ supplied junction-only sequences (without quality scores), filtering differed. Profiling relied on immunoSEQ multiplex PCR, and the TCRdb table lists in-frame clones only, not all of them. V, J and clone size were drawn from that table, and D and trimming were deduced from the DNA. Found here are about 2.1 million clones, around 93% of them singletons; the top ten hold more than 1.5%. Germline V gene sequence: CDR1 LGHNA, CDR2 YNFKEQ. The length of the CDR3 is 13 residues. Trimming removed 0 bases from V and 6 bases from J, with 9 bases in between. The data derive from a study of shared clonotypes between healthy human individuals. Background on the study: Per-donor plates numbered three CD4 naive, three CD4 memory, two CD8 naive and one CD8 memory. Study-wide points: A handful of donors showed sharing of roughly 5% of naive CD4 clonotypes.

Naive CD8 cells lacked CD45RO and underwent positive selection for CCR7, leaving out terminally differentiated effector memory CD45RA+ cells. Sequencing was carried out using naive CD8+ T cells from PBMCs. This chain links TRBV4-2 with TRBJ2-7; D is undetermined. The source is a man younger than 30 in good health. Some clones in this sample may be carry-over from other donors' samples. DNA of the CDR3: TGTGCCAGCAGCCAAGAAATAGCATCCGAGCAGTACTTC. Amino acid sequence: CASSQEIASEQYF.